Here is one TCR beta chain with its context. The antigen remains undetermined. These data originate in a study of T-cell reconstitution after alpha-beta-depleted transplantation in children. Study conclusions and caveats: Reportedly, only several hundred clones from non-depleted graft cells drove alpha-beta T-cell counts at about two months.

The length of the CDR3 is 16 residues. A TCRbeta library incorporating unique molecular identifiers was prepared. In TCRdb, the PCR reads were re-called with MiXCR into one record per CDR3 protein. Among 250,000 to 400,000 distinct CDR3 sequences listed, roughly 21% were seen once. This clonotype was sampled from a male patient between 10 and 17 years old who had a stem cell transplant for acute lymphoblastic leukemia, so the T cells may come from the graft donor. The source was PBMCs, mostly from graft donor cells, collected 180 days after TCRalphabeta/CD19-depleted stem cell transplant. The chain is built from TRBV21-1 and TRBJ1-1. TRBV21-1 corresponds to a pseudogene. The CDR3 loop reads CASSPYQKSMNTEAFF. CDR3 DNA: TGTGCCAGCAGCCCCTACCAGAAGAGTATGAACACTGAAGCTTTCTTT.